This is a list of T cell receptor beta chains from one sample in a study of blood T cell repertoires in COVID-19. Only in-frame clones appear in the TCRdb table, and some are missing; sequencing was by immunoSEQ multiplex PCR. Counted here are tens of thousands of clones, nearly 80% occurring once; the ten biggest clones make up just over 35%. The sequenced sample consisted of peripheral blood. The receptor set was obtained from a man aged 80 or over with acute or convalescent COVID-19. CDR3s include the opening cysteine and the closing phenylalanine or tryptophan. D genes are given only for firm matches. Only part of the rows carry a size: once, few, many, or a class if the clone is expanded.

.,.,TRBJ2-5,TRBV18,CASSPPESRRETQYF,TGTGCCAGCTCACCACCGGAATCCCGGCGGGAGACCCAGTACTTC
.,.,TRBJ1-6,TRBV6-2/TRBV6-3,CASSYSSSSYNSPLHF,TGTGCCAGCAGTTACTCGTCCAGCTCCTATAATTCACCCCTCCACTTT
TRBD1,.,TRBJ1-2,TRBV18,CASSPIVRGNGYTF,TGTGCCAGCTCCCCAATCGTCAGGGGGAATGGCTACACCTTC
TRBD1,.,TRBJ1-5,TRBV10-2,CASTEGDSLGQPQHF,TGCGCCAGCACGGAGGGGGACAGCCTAGGGCAGCCCCAGCATTTT
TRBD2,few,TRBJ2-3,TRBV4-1,CASSQDGLAGADTQYF,TGCGCCAGCAGCCAAGACGGACTAGCGGGGGCAGATACGCAGTATTTT
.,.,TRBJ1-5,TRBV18,CASSPTAGNQPQHF,TGTGCCAGCTCACCAACGGCAGGGAATCAGCCCCAGCATTTT
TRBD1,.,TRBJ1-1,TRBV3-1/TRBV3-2,CASSKRTGVGGLIMNTEAFF,TGTGCCAGCAGCAAACGGACAGGGGTTGGAGGTTTGATCATGAACACTGAAGCTTTCTTT
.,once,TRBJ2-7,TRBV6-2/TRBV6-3,CASSYSESYEQYF,TGTGCCAGCAGTTACTCGGAGAGCTACGAGCAGTACTTC
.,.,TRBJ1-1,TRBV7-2,CASSLESEVTEAFF,TGTGCCAGCAGCTTAGAAAGTGAGGTCACTGAAGCTTTCTTT
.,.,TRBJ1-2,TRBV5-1,CASSPNGDIGYGYTF,TGCGCCAGCAGCCCCAACGGTGACATAGGCTATGGCTACACCTTC
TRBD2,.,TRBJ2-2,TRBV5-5,CASSSGTSRLNTGELFF,TGTGCCAGCAGCTCCGGGACTAGCCGCTTGAACACCGGGGAGCTGTTTTTT
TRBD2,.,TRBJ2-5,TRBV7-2,CASTLLRGGETQYF,TGTGCCAGCACCCTACTCCGGGGGGGGGAGACCCAGTACTTC
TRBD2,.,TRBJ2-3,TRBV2,CASSVSGGATDTQYF,TGTGCCAGCAGTGTGAGCGGGGGGGCCACAGATACGCAGTATTTT
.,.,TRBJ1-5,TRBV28,CASSLQTNQPQHF,TGTGCCAGCAGTTTACAAACAAATCAGCCCCAGCATTTT
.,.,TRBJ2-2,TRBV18,CASSPERYSAEVF,TGTGCCAGCTCACCTGAAAGATACTCCGCTGAGGTTTTT
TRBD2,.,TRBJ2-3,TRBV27,CASSLIGSGGARDTQYF,TGTGCCAGCAGTTTAATCGGTAGCGGGGGGGCTAGAGATACGCAGTATTTT
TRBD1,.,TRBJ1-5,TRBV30,CAWRVGTGERQPQHF,TGTGCCTGGAGAGTCGGGACAGGGGAAAGGCAGCCCCAGCATTTT
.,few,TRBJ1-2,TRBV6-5,CASCLAATDNYGYTF,TGTGCCAGTTGTTTGGCCGCGACAGACAACTATGGCTACACCTTC
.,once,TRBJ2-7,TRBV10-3,CAISEIKGGEQYF,TGTGCCATCAGTGAGATAAAAGGGGGCGAGCAGTACTTC
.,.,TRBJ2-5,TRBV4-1,CASSQGQGERETQYF,TGCGCCAGCAGCCAAGGTCAAGGTGAGAGGGAGACCCAGTACTTC
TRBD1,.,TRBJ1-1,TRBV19,CASKRGQENTEAFF,TGTGCCAGTAAGCGGGGACAGGAGAACACTGAAGCTTTCTTT
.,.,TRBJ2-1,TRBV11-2,CASSSHYGGVNDNEQFF,TGTGCCAGCAGCTCCCACTATGGAGGGGTAAACGACAATGAGCAGTTCTTC
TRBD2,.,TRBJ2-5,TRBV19,CASSIDRWSSGAKETQYF,TGTGCCAGTAGTATAGATCGGTGGAGTAGCGGGGCCAAAGAGACCCAGTACTTC
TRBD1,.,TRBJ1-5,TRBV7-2,CASSLGQGVWQPQHF,TGTGCCAGCAGCTTAGGACAGGGGGTTTGGCAGCCCCAGCATTTT
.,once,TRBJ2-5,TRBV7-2,CASSWEGGRNNQYF,TGTGCCAGCTCGTGGGAGGGGGGGCGTAATAACCAGTACTTC
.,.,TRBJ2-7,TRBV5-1,CASSSWSGQGGEQYF,TGCGCCAGCAGCTCATGGTCCGGGCAGGGGGGCGAGCAGTACTTC
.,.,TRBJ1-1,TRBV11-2,CASSLGTDLMNTEAFF,TGTGCCAGCAGCTTAGGAACAGACCTAATGAACACTGAAGCTTTCTTT
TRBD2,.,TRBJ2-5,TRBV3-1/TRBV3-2,CASSTWGGWLLEETQYF,TGTGCCAGCAGCACCTGGGGAGGGTGGCTACTGGAAGAGACCCAGTACTTC
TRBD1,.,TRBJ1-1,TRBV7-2,CASSFDYRGSTEAFF,TGTGCCAGCAGCTTCGATTACAGGGGGAGCACTGAAGCTTTCTTT
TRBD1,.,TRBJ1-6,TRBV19,CASRDPGQGVDSPLHF,TGTGCCAGTAGAGACCCGGGACAGGGCGTTGATTCACCCCTCCACTTT
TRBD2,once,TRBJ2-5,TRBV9,CASSPRLAGGVETQYF,TGTGCCAGCAGCCCAAGACTAGCGGGGGGTGTAGAGACCCAGTACTTC
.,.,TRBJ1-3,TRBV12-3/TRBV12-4,CASSLLTGNTIYF,TGTGCCAGCAGCCTGTTAACTGGAAACACCATATATTTT
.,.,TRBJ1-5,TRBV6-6,CATGRQGNQPQHF,TGTGCCACCGGTCGGCAGGGCAATCAGCCCCAGCATTTT
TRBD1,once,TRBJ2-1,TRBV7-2,CASSLGQPYNEQFF,TGTGCCAGCAGCTTGGGACAGCCCTACAATGAGCAGTTCTTC
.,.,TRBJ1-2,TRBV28,CASSSPSGNGYTF,TGTGCCAGCAGTTCCCCCTCAGGGAATGGCTACACCTTC
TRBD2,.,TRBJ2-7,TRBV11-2,CASSSWTSGGAQTYEQYF,TGTGCCAGCAGCTCGTGGACTAGCGGGGGGGCTCAGACCTACGAGCAGTACTTC
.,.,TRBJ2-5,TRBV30,CAWTKRGSLETQYF,TGTGCCTGGACCAAAAGGGGATCTTTGGAGACCCAGTACTTC
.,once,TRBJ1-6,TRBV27,CASSLKGTRNSPLHF,TGTGCCAGCAGCCTAAAGGGGACTAGGAATTCACCCCTCCACTTT
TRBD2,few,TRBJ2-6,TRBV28,CASRGGSSGANVLTF,TGTGCCAGCAGGGGGGGGAGCTCTGGGGCCAACGTCCTGACTTTC
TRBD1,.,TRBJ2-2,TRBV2,CASFGQGYGGELFF,TGTGCCAGCTTCGGACAGGGGTATGGCGGGGAGCTGTTTTTT
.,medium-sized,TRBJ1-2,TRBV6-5,CASSYGGLYGYTF,TGTGCCAGCAGTTACGGAGGGCTCTATGGCTACACCTTC
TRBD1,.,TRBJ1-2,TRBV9,CASSPRDRAEYGYTF,TGTGCCAGCAGCCCTAGGGACAGGGCAGAATATGGCTACACCTTC
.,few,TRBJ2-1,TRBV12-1,CASSLGLAGAPSYNEQFF,TGTGCCAGCAGTCTCGGACTAGCGGGGGCCCCTTCCTACAATGAGCAGTTCTTC
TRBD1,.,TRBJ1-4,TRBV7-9,CASSSNRGMTNEKLFF,TGTGCCAGCAGCTCGAACAGGGGCATGACTAATGAAAAACTGTTTTTT
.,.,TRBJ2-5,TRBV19,CASSIMVGLLETQYF,TGTGCCAGTAGTATAATGGTTGGGCTTTTGGAGACCCAGTACTTC